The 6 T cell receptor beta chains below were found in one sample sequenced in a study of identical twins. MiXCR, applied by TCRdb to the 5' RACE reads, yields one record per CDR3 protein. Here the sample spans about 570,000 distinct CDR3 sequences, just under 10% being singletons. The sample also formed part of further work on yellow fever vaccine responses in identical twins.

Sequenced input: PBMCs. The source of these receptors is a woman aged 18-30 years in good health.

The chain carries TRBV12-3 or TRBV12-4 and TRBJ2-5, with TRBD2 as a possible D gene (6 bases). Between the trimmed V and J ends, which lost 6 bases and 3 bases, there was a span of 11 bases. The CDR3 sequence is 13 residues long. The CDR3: CASRGGSKETQYF. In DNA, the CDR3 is TGTGCCAGCAGGGGAGGCAGCAAAGAGACCCAGTACTTC.

The CDR3 DNA reads TGCGCCAGCAGCGCTGATCGGGGTGGCTACACCTTC. Its protein is CASSADRGGYTF. The chain recombines TRBV5-1 with TRBJ1-2, with no clear D. V shed 4 bases and J shed 7 bases, with 11 bases lying between them. The CDR3 is made up of 12 amino acids. CDR1 SGHRS and CDR2 YFSETQ come from the germline V gene.

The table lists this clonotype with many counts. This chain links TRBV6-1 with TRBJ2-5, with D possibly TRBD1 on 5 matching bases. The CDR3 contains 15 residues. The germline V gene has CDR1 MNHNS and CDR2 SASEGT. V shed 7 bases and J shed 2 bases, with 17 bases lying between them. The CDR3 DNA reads TGTGCCAGCACCCTTTTTCCGGCAGGGCAAGAGACCCAGTACTTC. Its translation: CASTLFPAGQETQYF.

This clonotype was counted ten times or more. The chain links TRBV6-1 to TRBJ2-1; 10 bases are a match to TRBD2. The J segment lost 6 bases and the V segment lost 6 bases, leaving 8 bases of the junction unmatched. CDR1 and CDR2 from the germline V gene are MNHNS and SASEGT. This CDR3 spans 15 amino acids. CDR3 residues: CASRLLAGVFNEQFF. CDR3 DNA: TGTGCCAGCAGGCTCCTAGCGGGAGTGTTCAATGAGCAGTTCTTC.

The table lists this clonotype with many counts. The CDR3 here is CASSLGLAVYEQYF. In nucleotides, the CDR3 is TGCGCCAGCAGCCTGGGACTAGCAGTCTACGAGCAGTACTTC. The chain links TRBV4-3 to TRBJ2-7; 9 nucleotides match TRBD2. Germline assignment: CDR1 LGHNA and CDR2 YSLEER. This CDR3 has 14 amino acids. The V segment lost 4 bases and the J segment 3 bases; nucleotides outside the gene matches: 4.

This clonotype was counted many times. The CDR3 loop reads CSVADYSYDEQYF. Written as DNA, the CDR3 is TGCAGCGTTGCGGACTATTCCTACGACGAGCAGTACTTC. The V and J genes are TRBV29-1 and TRBJ2-7; a possible D gene is TRBD2 (6 bases). The CDR3 covers 13 residues. Trimming stripped 4 bases from V and 5 bases from J, with 15 bases between. Germline values: CDR1 SQVTM, CDR2 ANQGSEA.